Listed below are T cell receptor beta chains from one sample, sequenced in a study of blood T cell repertoires in COVID-19. Some clones are missing from TCRdb's copy, which holds only in-frame ones; the method was immunoSEQ multiplex PCR. This table has hundreds of thousands of clones, approximately 87% appearing once. The specimen sequenced was PBMCs or T cells enriched from blood (not recorded which). The receptors here all came from a woman aged 45-65 years who had recovered from COVID-19. Both conserved end residues are part of each CDR3. Each record gives: clone size, J gene, D gene, V gene, CDR3 protein, CDR3 DNA. A D gene is named only where the DNA matches it firmly. Clone sizes are given selectively: once, few, many, or a class where the clone is expanded.

clone size: NA
J gene: TRBJ1-6
D gene: NA
V gene: TRBV28
CDR3 protein: CASSPTDRGSYNSPLHF
CDR3 DNA: TGTGCCAGCAGCCCAACCGATAGGGGGTCCTATAATTCACCCCTCCACTTT

clone size: NA
J gene: TRBJ2-3
D gene: TRBD2
V gene: TRBV6-4
CDR3 protein: CASRRLAGAGDTQYF
CDR3 DNA: TGTGCCAGCAGACGACTAGCGGGGGCGGGAGATACGCAGTATTTT

clone size: NA
J gene: TRBJ2-7
D gene: NA
V gene: TRBV4-1
CDR3 protein: CASSRYQEYEQYF
CDR3 DNA: TGCGCCAGCAGCCGATACCAGGAATACGAGCAGTACTTC

clone size: NA
J gene: TRBJ1-2
D gene: TRBD1
V gene: TRBV18
CDR3 protein: CASSLQGFYGYTF
CDR3 DNA: TGTGCCAGCTCATTACAGGGGTTCTATGGCTACACCTTC

clone size: few
J gene: TRBJ2-2
D gene: NA
V gene: TRBV7-3
CDR3 protein: CASSSTGRNTGELFF
CDR3 DNA: TGTGCCAGCAGCTCCACAGGTCGAAACACCGGGGAGCTGTTTTTT

clone size: NA
J gene: TRBJ1-2
D gene: NA
V gene: TRBV2
CDR3 protein: CASSEYFGTSGYTF
CDR3 DNA: TGTGCCAGCAGTGAATACTTCGGGACATCCGGCTACACCTTC

clone size: NA
J gene: TRBJ1-6
D gene: TRBD1
V gene: TRBV5-1
CDR3 protein: CASSLEPGQGNRYNSPLHF
CDR3 DNA: TGCGCCAGCAGCTTGGAACCGGGACAGGGGAACCGGTACAATTCACCCCTCCACTTT

clone size: NA
J gene: TRBJ2-1
D gene: TRBD2
V gene: TRBV7-2
CDR3 protein: CASSSGTSGGREQFF
CDR3 DNA: TGTGCCAGCAGCTCCGGGACTAGCGGGGGGCGGGAGCAGTTCTTC

clone size: NA
J gene: TRBJ2-7
D gene: TRBD2
V gene: TRBV11-2
CDR3 protein: CASSRERGWEQYF
CDR3 DNA: TGTGCCAGCAGCCGGGAGCGGGGGTGGGAGCAGTACTTC

clone size: NA
J gene: TRBJ2-6
D gene: NA
V gene: TRBV7-9
CDR3 protein: CASSLVGSSVLTF
CDR3 DNA: TGTGCCAGCAGCTTAGTCGGTTCTAGCGTCCTGACTTTC

clone size: NA
J gene: TRBJ2-5
D gene: NA
V gene: TRBV2
CDR3 protein: CASQARGTQYF
CDR3 DNA: TGTGCCAGCCAAGCACGGGGGACCCAGTACTTC

clone size: few
J gene: TRBJ1-6
D gene: TRBD1
V gene: TRBV5-1
CDR3 protein: CASSLAGGRNNSPLHF
CDR3 DNA: TGCGCCAGCAGCTTGGCAGGGGGTAGGAATAATTCACCCCTCCACTTT

clone size: NA
J gene: TRBJ2-3
D gene: NA
V gene: TRBV5-1
CDR3 protein: CASSFAGLDTQYF
CDR3 DNA: TGCGCCAGCAGCTTTGCAGGGTTGGACACGCAGTATTTT

clone size: NA
J gene: TRBJ1-6
D gene: NA
V gene: TRBV11-1
CDR3 protein: CASSPGKNSPLHF
CDR3 DNA: TGTGCCAGCAGCCCAGGGAAGAATTCACCCCTCCACTTT

clone size: once
J gene: TRBJ1-5
D gene: NA
V gene: TRBV23-1
CDR3 protein: CAIQFGIYSNQPQHF
CDR3 DNA: TGCGCCATACAGTTCGGTATTTATAGCAATCAGCCCCAGCATTTT

clone size: NA
J gene: TRBJ2-2
D gene: NA
V gene: TRBV29-1
CDR3 protein: CSALNRASGELFF
CDR3 DNA: TGCAGCGCTCTCAACAGGGCTTCCGGGGAGCTGTTTTTT

clone size: NA
J gene: TRBJ1-4
D gene: NA
V gene: TRBV7-6
CDR3 protein: CASSLSTGRPNEKLFF
CDR3 DNA: TGTGCCAGCAGCTTAAGTACCGGCAGGCCGAATGAAAAACTGTTTTTT

clone size: NA
J gene: TRBJ2-1
D gene: TRBD2
V gene: TRBV25-1
CDR3 protein: CASGLAGGDEQFF
CDR3 DNA: TGTGCCAGCGGACTAGCGGGAGGCGATGAGCAGTTCTTC

clone size: NA
J gene: TRBJ2-1
D gene: TRBD1
V gene: TRBV3-1/TRBV3-2
CDR3 protein: CASRRPGTGDNEQFF
CDR3 DNA: TGTGCCAGCAGACGTCCCGGGACAGGGGACAATGAGCAGTTCTTC

clone size: NA
J gene: TRBJ2-7
D gene: TRBD1
V gene: TRBV19
CDR3 protein: CASRTGSSSYEQYF
CDR3 DNA: TGTGCCAGTCGGACAGGATCTAGCTCCTACGAGCAGTACTTC

clone size: NA
J gene: TRBJ1-2
D gene: NA
V gene: TRBV11-3
CDR3 protein: CASTEGTNYGYTF
CDR3 DNA: TGTGCCAGCACCGAGGGGACAAACTATGGCTACACCTTC

clone size: NA
J gene: TRBJ2-3
D gene: NA
V gene: TRBV28
CDR3 protein: CASSFPASYETQYF
CDR3 DNA: TGTGCCAGCAGTTTCCCCGCGTCCTACGAGACGCAGTATTTT

clone size: NA
J gene: TRBJ1-4
D gene: NA
V gene: TRBV18
CDR3 protein: CASSPSVGATNEKLFF
CDR3 DNA: TGTGCCAGCTCACCCTCCGTCGGGGCAACTAATGAAAAACTGTTTTTT

clone size: NA
J gene: TRBJ1-2
D gene: NA
V gene: TRBV19
CDR3 protein: CASKFEDRPNYGYTF
CDR3 DNA: TGTGCCAGTAAGTTTGAGGACAGACCTAACTATGGCTACACCTTC

clone size: NA
J gene: TRBJ2-7
D gene: TRBD1
V gene: TRBV2
CDR3 protein: CASKGQGAHQIGEQYF
CDR3 DNA: TGTGCCAGCAAAGGACAGGGGGCCCACCAAATAGGGGAGCAGTACTTC

clone size: NA
J gene: TRBJ2-1
D gene: TRBD1
V gene: TRBV27
CDR3 protein: CASLRQGWFSLVHYNEQFF
CDR3 DNA: TGTGCCAGTTTGAGACAGGGTTGGTTCTCTTTAGTTCACTACAATGAGCAGTTCTTC

clone size: NA
J gene: TRBJ1-6
D gene: NA
V gene: TRBV11-2
CDR3 protein: CASSRTVLNSPLHF
CDR3 DNA: TGTGCCAGCAGCCGGACAGTCTTAAATTCACCCCTCCACTTT

clone size: once
J gene: TRBJ1-2
D gene: NA
V gene: TRBV19
CDR3 protein: CASSYPGTNYGYTF
CDR3 DNA: TGTGCCAGTAGTTACCCGGGAACCAACTATGGCTACACCTTC

clone size: NA
J gene: TRBJ2-1
D gene: NA
V gene: TRBV7-8
CDR3 protein: CASSFSTRSYNEQFF
CDR3 DNA: TGTGCCAGCAGCTTTTCTACTCGCTCCTACAATGAGCAGTTCTTC

clone size: NA
J gene: TRBJ2-7
D gene: TRBD1
V gene: TRBV19
CDR3 protein: CASSTDHLQGAPNEQYF
CDR3 DNA: TGTGCCAGTTCCACCGACCACTTGCAGGGGGCGCCCAACGAGCAGTACTTC

clone size: NA
J gene: TRBJ1-3
D gene: NA
V gene: TRBV5-4
CDR3 protein: CASKPGGGGSGNTIYF
CDR3 DNA: TGTGCCAGCAAACCTGGGGGAGGTGGCTCTGGAAACACCATATATTTT

clone size: NA
J gene: TRBJ1-2
D gene: NA
V gene: TRBV3-1/TRBV3-2
CDR3 protein: CASSLADRYYGYTF
CDR3 DNA: TGTGCCAGCAGCCTAGCCGATCGATACTATGGCTACACCTTC

clone size: NA
J gene: TRBJ2-1
D gene: TRBD2
V gene: TRBV7-2
CDR3 protein: CASSVTGTSGVGEQFF
CDR3 DNA: TGTGCCAGCAGCGTAACCGGGACTAGCGGGGTAGGGGAGCAGTTCTTC

clone size: once
J gene: TRBJ1-6
D gene: NA
V gene: TRBV3-1/TRBV3-2
CDR3 protein: CASSQDSDSRSLHF
CDR3 DNA: TGTGCCAGCAGCCAAGACTCGGACAGCCGGTCCCTCCACTTT

clone size: NA
J gene: TRBJ1-4
D gene: NA
V gene: TRBV11-2
CDR3 protein: CASSLAQTLTNEKLFF
CDR3 DNA: TGTGCCAGCAGCTTAGCCCAAACTTTAACTAATGAAAAACTGTTTTTT

clone size: NA
J gene: TRBJ2-7
D gene: TRBD1
V gene: TRBV10-3
CDR3 protein: CAISSLGTDEQYF
CDR3 DNA: TGTGCCATCAGTTCGCTGGGGACAGACGAGCAGTACTTC

clone size: NA
J gene: TRBJ1-5
D gene: TRBD1
V gene: TRBV7-8
CDR3 protein: CASSPIRDRALYQPQHF
CDR3 DNA: TGTGCCAGCAGCCCAATCAGAGACAGGGCCCTCTATCAGCCCCAGCATTTT

clone size: NA
J gene: TRBJ1-5
D gene: NA
V gene: TRBV7-9
CDR3 protein: CASSLSGVGGRNQPQHF
CDR3 DNA: TGTGCCAGCAGCTTATCAGGGGTGGGTGGCCGCAATCAGCCCCAGCATTTT

clone size: once
J gene: TRBJ2-7
D gene: TRBD1
V gene: TRBV19
CDR3 protein: CASSGGLGTGAYEQYF
CDR3 DNA: TGTGCCAGTAGCGGGGGTCTTGGGACAGGGGCCTACGAGCAGTACTTC

clone size: NA
J gene: TRBJ2-3
D gene: TRBD2
V gene: TRBV10-3
CDR3 protein: CAISETSGGASDTQYF
CDR3 DNA: TGTGCCATCAGTGAGACTAGCGGGGGGGCATCAGATACGCAGTATTTT

clone size: NA
J gene: TRBJ1-4
D gene: TRBD1
V gene: TRBV7-9
CDR3 protein: CASSSRQGNEKLFF
CDR3 DNA: TGTGCCAGCAGCTCGCGACAGGGGAATGAAAAACTGTTTTTT

clone size: NA
J gene: TRBJ2-7
D gene: TRBD1
V gene: TRBV18
CDR3 protein: CASSADGTGEQYF
CDR3 DNA: TGTGCCAGCTCAGCGGACGGGACAGGGGAGCAGTACTTC

clone size: many
J gene: TRBJ1-1
D gene: NA
V gene: TRBV19
CDR3 protein: CASSIFYNTEAFF
CDR3 DNA: TGTGCCAGTAGTATCTTCTATAACACTGAAGCTTTCTTT

clone size: few
J gene: TRBJ1-1
D gene: TRBD1
V gene: TRBV2
CDR3 protein: CASGKGQLNTEAFF
CDR3 DNA: TGTGCCAGCGGAAAGGGACAGTTGAACACTGAAGCTTTCTTT

clone size: once
J gene: TRBJ1-1
D gene: TRBD1
V gene: TRBV6-5
CDR3 protein: CASSQTGARLEAFF
CDR3 DNA: TGTGCCAGCAGTCAGACAGGGGCCCGCCTGGAAGCTTTCTTT

clone size: NA
J gene: TRBJ1-1
D gene: TRBD1
V gene: TRBV10-3
CDR3 protein: CAISESAAGGLSTEAFF
CDR3 DNA: TGTGCCATCAGTGAGTCAGCGGCAGGGGGCTTATCCACTGAAGCTTTCTTT

clone size: NA
J gene: TRBJ1-4
D gene: TRBD1
V gene: TRBV20-1
CDR3 protein: CSASRGTEEKLFF
CDR3 DNA: TGCAGTGCTAGTCGCGGGACAGAAGAAAAACTGTTTTTT

clone size: NA
J gene: TRBJ2-5
D gene: NA
V gene: TRBV7-2
CDR3 protein: CASSLYLEETQYF
CDR3 DNA: TGTGCCAGCAGCTTATATCTAGAAGAGACCCAGTACTTC

clone size: few
J gene: TRBJ2-7
D gene: NA
V gene: TRBV19
CDR3 protein: CASSPAGFGYEQYF
CDR3 DNA: TGTGCCAGTAGTCCTGCAGGGTTCGGCTACGAGCAGTACTTC

clone size: NA
J gene: TRBJ1-5
D gene: NA
V gene: TRBV4-3
CDR3 protein: CASSQESGNSNQPQHF
CDR3 DNA: TGCGCCAGCAGCCAAGAGAGCGGCAATAGCAATCAGCCCCAGCATTTT

clone size: NA
J gene: TRBJ1-5
D gene: NA
V gene: TRBV4-1
CDR3 protein: CASSQDWAGNQPQHF
CDR3 DNA: TGCGCCAGCAGCCAAGATTGGGCAGGGAATCAGCCCCAGCATTTT

clone size: once
J gene: TRBJ2-5
D gene: TRBD2
V gene: TRBV4-1
CDR3 protein: CASSQDPSLAGGLETQYF
CDR3 DNA: TGCGCCAGCAGCCAAGACCCGTCACTAGCGGGGGGGTTGGAGACCCAGTACTTC

clone size: NA
J gene: TRBJ1-2
D gene: NA
V gene: TRBV6-1
CDR3 protein: CASSEATESNYGYTF
CDR3 DNA: TGTGCCAGCAGTGAAGCGACAGAGTCGAACTATGGCTACACCTTC

clone size: NA
J gene: TRBJ2-7
D gene: TRBD1
V gene: TRBV7-2
CDR3 protein: CASSSFGDRIVWEQYF
CDR3 DNA: TGTGCCAGCAGCTCCTTCGGGGACAGGATCGTATGGGAGCAGTACTTC